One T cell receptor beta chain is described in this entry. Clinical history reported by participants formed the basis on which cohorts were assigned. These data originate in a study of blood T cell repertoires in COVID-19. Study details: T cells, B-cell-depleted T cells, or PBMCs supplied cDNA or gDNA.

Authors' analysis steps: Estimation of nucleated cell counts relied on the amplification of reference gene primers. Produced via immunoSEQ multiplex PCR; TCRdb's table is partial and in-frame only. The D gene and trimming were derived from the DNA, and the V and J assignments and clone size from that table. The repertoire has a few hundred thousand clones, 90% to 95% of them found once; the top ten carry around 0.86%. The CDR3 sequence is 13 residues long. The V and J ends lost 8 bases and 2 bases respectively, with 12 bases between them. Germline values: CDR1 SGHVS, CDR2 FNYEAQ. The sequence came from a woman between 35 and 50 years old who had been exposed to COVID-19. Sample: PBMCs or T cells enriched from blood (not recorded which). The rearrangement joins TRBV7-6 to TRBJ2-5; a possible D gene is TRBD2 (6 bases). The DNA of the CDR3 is TGTGCCAGCGGAAGAGGGAGGCAAGAGACCCAGTACTTC. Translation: CASGRGRQETQYF.